This is a list of T cell receptor beta chains from one sample in a study of cytomegalovirus exposure and HLA in healthy donors. Sequencing used immunoSEQ multiplex PCR; TCRdb keeps in-frame clones, though not all of them. The sample shows about 180,000 clones, roughly 80% of them seen only once. What was sequenced was PBMCs. The receptors here all came from a man younger than 40 in good health and CMV-seropositive. Both conserved end residues are part of each CDR3. D genes are given only for firm matches. Only some rows state a clone size, as once, few, many or a class for expanded clones.

>TRBJ2-7|TRBV7-2|TRBD2|-
TGTGCCAGCAGCTTATGGACTAGCGGGGGATCCTACGAGCAGTACTTC
CASSLWTSGGSYEQYF
>TRBJ1-1|TRBV9|-|-
TGTGCCAGCAGCAGCGGGGCAAACACTGAAGCTTTCTTT
CASSSGANTEAFF
>TRBJ2-5|TRBV28|-|-
TGTGCCAGCAGTTTGCCAGGGGCTCGGAGGTGGACCCAGTACTTC
CASSLPGARRWTQYF
>TRBJ2-3|TRBV11-2|TRBD1|-
TGTGCCAGCAGCTTAGTCCCGGGACAGGGGGCAGATACGCAGTATTTT
CASSLVPGQGADTQYF
>TRBJ2-1|TRBV4-2|TRBD2|-
TGTGCCAGCAGCCCCGGACTAGCGGGAAAAAAAGGCAATGAGCAGTTCTTC
CASSPGLAGKKGNEQFF
>TRBJ2-1|TRBV5-4|TRBD1|-
TGTGCCAGCAGCTTGGTACAGGGGGGAAACAATGAGCAGTTCTTC
CASSLVQGGNNEQFF
>TRBJ2-7|TRBV10-3|-|once
TGTGCCATCAGTGAGTGGGGGGAAGGATACGAGCAGTACTTC
CAISEWGEGYEQYF
>TRBJ2-1|TRBV21-1|-|-
TGTGCCAGCAGCAAAGTTTGGGGACAGCCTAGGAGCTCCTACAATGAGCAGTTCTTC
CASSKVWGQPRSSYNEQFF
>TRBJ2-2|TRBV27|TRBD2|-
TGTGCCAGCAGTTTACGGGTAGCGGGGCTGAACACCGGGGAGCTGTTTTTT
CASSLRVAGLNTGELFF
>TRBJ2-3|TRBV15|TRBD1|-
TGTGCCACCAGCCGAGAGGCCCAGGGGGACAGGCAGTATTTT
CATSREAQGDRQYF
>TRBJ2-7|TRBV28|-|few
TGTGCCAGCGTAGGAGACGCCTACGAGCAGTACTTC
CASVGDAYEQYF
>TRBJ2-7|TRBV5-1|TRBD2|-
TGCGCCAGCAGCACGGGACTAGCGGGACCGTCCATCTCCTACGAGCAGTACTTC
CASSTGLAGPSISYEQYF
>TRBJ2-4|TRBV4-2|TRBD2|-
TGTGCCAGCAGCCAAGGAAGTAGCGGGGTAGACATTCAGTACTTC
CASSQGSSGVDIQYF
>TRBJ2-7|TRBV28|TRBD1|-
TGTGCCAGCCCTCCCGGACAGGGCATCCACGAGCAGTACTTC
CASPPGQGIHEQYF
>TRBJ1-1|TRBV11-2|-|-
TGTGCCAGCAGCCCTAGCGGGCAGTACACTGAAGCTTTCTTT
CASSPSGQYTEAFF
>TRBJ1-4|TRBV30|-|-
TGTGCCTGGAGTGTAGGGGGAGAAAAACTGTTTTTT
CAWSVGGEKLFF
>TRBJ2-5|TRBV5-8|TRBD2|-
TGTGCCAGCAGCTTTCCTTGGACTAGCGGGACCGAGACCCAGTACTTC
CASSFPWTSGTETQYF
>TRBJ2-1|TRBV5-1|TRBD2|-
TGCGCCAGCAGCTCCGGGACTAGCGGGGGGGCCGACCATGAGCAGTTCTTC
CASSSGTSGGADHEQFF
>TRBJ2-2|TRBV6-1|-|-
TGTGCCAGCAGTTTGACAGACACCGGGGAGCTGTTTTTT
CASSLTDTGELFF
>TRBJ1-4|TRBV5-1|-|-
TGCGCCAGCAGCAGGGGCCGAAGCGCAACTAATGAAAAACTGTTTTTT
CASSRGRSATNEKLFF
>TRBJ2-7|TRBV2|-|-
TGTGCCAGCAGTGAAGGGGAGTGGGGAGATTTCTACGAGCAGTACTTC
CASSEGEWGDFYEQYF
>TRBJ2-1|TRBV30|-|-
TGTGCCTGGAGGTCAGGGTCGTCCTACAATGAGCAGTTCTTC
CAWRSGSSYNEQFF
>TRBJ2-2|TRBV7-2|-|-
TGTGCCAGCAGCTTAGGGCGGGGTCTGGCCGGGGAGCTGTTTTTT
CASSLGRGLAGELFF
>TRBJ2-3|TRBV15|-|-
TGTGCCACCAGCAGAGAACAACGACCGGGTACGCAGTATTTT
CATSREQRPGTQYF
>TRBJ1-5|TRBV12-5|-|-
TGTGCTAGTGGTCCTACAGGGAGCAACAATCAGCCCCAGCATTTT
CASGPTGSNNQPQHF
>TRBJ2-7|TRBV6-1|TRBD2|-
TGTGCCAGCAGTGAATGGCGGGAGGGTCCTTCGTACGAGCAGTACTTC
CASSEWREGPSYEQYF
>TRBJ2-5|TRBV15|TRBD2|once
TGTGCCACCAGCAGGGAACGGACTAGCGGGGGGTGGGCTGGTTCACAAGAGACCCAGTACTTC
CATSRERTSGGWAGSQETQYF
>TRBJ2-5|TRBV4-1|TRBD2|-
TGCGCCAGCAGCCAATCAGGACTAGCGGGAGGACAAGAGACCCAGTACTTC
CASSQSGLAGGQETQYF
>TRBJ1-5|TRBV19|TRBD1|-
TGTGCCAGTAGTACAGGGGGCTGGGGTCAGCCCCAGCATTTT
CASSTGGWGQPQHF
>TRBJ1-1|TRBV7-8|-|few
TGTGCCAGCAGCTTTCCTTCGGGAGGGGCTTTCTTT
CASSFPSGGAFF
>TRBJ1-2|TRBV27|-|-
TGTGCCAGCAGTTTCTCCCCGGGTTCGCGCGGCTACACCTTC
CASSFSPGSRGYTF
>TRBJ2-7|TRBV2|TRBD1|-
TGTGCCAGCAGTGTTGGACAGGGGATATCCTACGAGCAGTACTTC
CASSVGQGISYEQYF
>TRBJ1-2|TRBV27|TRBD1|-
TGTGCCAGCAGTGAACGGGACAGGGGCCTCAGTGGCTACACCTTC
CASSERDRGLSGYTF
>TRBJ2-1|TRBV2|-|-
TGTGCCAGCAGTGAAGACGGGAGCTCCTACAATGAGCAGTTCTTC
CASSEDGSSYNEQFF
>TRBJ1-5|TRBV6-1|-|-
TGTGCCAGCAGTGCACGAAGGCGGTTGCAGCCCCAGCATTTT
CASSARRRLQPQHF
>TRBJ2-1|TRBV13|-|-
TGTGCCAGCAGCTTAAGCAGCGGCGGATTCCTCAATGAGCAGTTCTTC
CASSLSSGGFLNEQFF
>TRBJ2-7|TRBV6-1|-|-
TGTGCCAGCAGTGAAGCATCCGTGGGCGGGCCCACTTCCTACGAGCAGTACTTC
CASSEASVGGPTSYEQYF
>TRBJ2-7|TRBV15|TRBD1|-
TGTGCCACCAGCAGACGGGGACAGGGAAGCTACGAGCAGTACTTC
CATSRRGQGSYEQYF
>TRBJ2-7|TRBV27|-|-
TGTGCCAGCAGTTTATCCGGGATCGGGCAGTACTTC
CASSLSGIGQYF
>TRBJ2-5|TRBV9|-|-
TGTGCCAGCAGCGTGGGGAGCGGCGGGTACCAAGAGACCCAGTACTTC
CASSVGSGGYQETQYF
>TRBJ2-7|TRBV6-6|-|-
TGTGCCAGCAGTTACTCGATAGCTAGAACGGACGAGCAGTACTTC
CASSYSIARTDEQYF
>TRBJ1-3|TRBV27|-|-
TGTGCCAGCAGTTCCCGGGGAGGCGGTGGAAACACCATATATTTT
CASSSRGGGGNTIYF
>TRBJ1-5|TRBV29-1|TRBD1|-
TGCAGCGTTGAGGGGACAGGGGGTCAGCCCCAGCATTTT
CSVEGTGGQPQHF
>TRBJ1-1|TRBV18|-|-
TGTGCCAGCTCACCAAACGGGAACACTGAAGCTTTCTTT
CASSPNGNTEAFF
>TRBJ2-3|TRBV6-1|TRBD1|-
TGTGCCAGCAGTGAAGCCCAAAGGACAGGGTGGGCAGATACGCAGTATTTT
CASSEAQRTGWADTQYF
>TRBJ1-2|TRBV4-3|-|-
TGCGCCAGCAGCCAAGAAGCCCTGGTCCCCTCCTATGGCTACACCTTC
CASSQEALVPSYGYTF
>TRBJ1-5|TRBV7-9|TRBD1|-
TGTGCCAGCACAGGGGGCAGCGATCAGCCCCAGCATTTT
CASTGGSDQPQHF
>TRBJ1-4|TRBV19|-|-
TGTGCCAGTACCGAGAATAATGAAAAACTGTTTTTT
CASTENNEKLFF
>TRBJ2-5|TRBV4-2|-|-
TGTGCCAGCAGCCGAGAGCAGGAACAAGAGACCCAGTACTTC
CASSREQEQETQYF
>TRBJ1-1|TRBV11-3|-|-
TGTGCCAGCAGCCCCCGACAGAGTATGAACACTGAAGCTTTCTTT
CASSPRQSMNTEAFF
>TRBJ2-1|TRBV7-2|TRBD1|-
TGTGCCAGCAGAAACCGGGACAGGGTTTCCAATGAGCAGTTCTTC
CASRNRDRVSNEQFF
>TRBJ2-7|TRBV7-7|TRBD1|-
TGTGCCAGCAGCGCGCAGGGGGTCCCCTACGAGCAGTACTTC
CASSAQGVPYEQYF
>TRBJ1-1|TRBV11-2|-|-
TGTGCCAGCAGCCACAACGTGAACACTGAAGCTTTCTTT
CASSHNVNTEAFF
>TRBJ2-7|TRBV13|-|-
TGTGCCAGCAGCTCTGTCCGGACAGCCTCCTACGAGCAGTACTTC
CASSSVRTASYEQYF
>TRBJ2-5|TRBV5-4|TRBD2|-
TGTGCCAGCAGCCCCGAGCCGGGACTAGCAACTTTGGAGACCCAGTACTTC
CASSPEPGLATLETQYF
>TRBJ1-1|TRBV4-3|TRBD1|-
TGCGCCAGCAGCCAAGATCCGGGACAGGGCACTGAAGCTTTCTTT
CASSQDPGQGTEAFF
>TRBJ2-1|TRBV7-2|TRBD2|-
TGTGCCAGCAGCTCAACCGGGACTAGTGTTAAAAATGAGCAGTTCTTC
CASSSTGTSVKNEQFF
>TRBJ2-3|TRBV25-1|TRBD1|-
TGTGCCAGCAGGCCGGGACAGGAGACAGATACGCAGTATTTT
CASRPGQETDTQYF